This is a list of T cell receptor beta chains from one sample in a study of preoperative IRX-2 immunotherapy in early breast cancer. The protocol was immunoSEQ multiplex PCR, while the TCRdb copy is restricted to in-frame clones and leaves out a portion. The table has about 67,000 clones, around 94% seen once. The sample was gathered from a patient treated with IRX-2 immunotherapy. These receptors all stem from a human donor with breast cancer. Both conserved end residues are part of each CDR3. The order of the fields is V gene, D gene, J gene, clone size, CDR3 DNA, CDR3 protein. The D gene is left open where the match is weak. The size field is filled for only some rows; it gives once, few, many or a size class.

V: TRBV18; D: .; J: TRBJ1-5; size: .; DNA: TGTGCCAGCTCACCGGACGAAAATCAGCCCCAGCATTTT; CDR3: CASSPDENQPQHF
V: TRBV28; D: .; J: TRBJ1-6; size: .; DNA: TGTGCCAGCACCCAGGGAGATTCACCCCTCCACTTT; CDR3: CASTQGDSPLHF
V: TRBV29-1; D: .; J: TRBJ2-4; size: .; DNA: TGCAGCGTTAACGAGGGGAACATTCAGTACTTC; CDR3: CSVNEGNIQYF
V: TRBV29-1; D: .; J: TRBJ2-7; size: .; DNA: TGCAGCGTCCGCCTTTGGACAGCGGAAACCTACGAGCAGTACTTC; CDR3: CSVRLWTAETYEQYF
V: TRBV5-4; D: .; J: TRBJ1-3; size: .; DNA: TGTGCCAGCAGCATTTCCTCTGGAAACACCATATATTTT; CDR3: CASSISSGNTIYF
V: TRBV20-1; D: .; J: TRBJ2-7; size: .; DNA: TGCAGTGCTATGCTCACCTACGAGCAGTACTTC; CDR3: CSAMLTYEQYF
V: TRBV6-1; D: .; J: TRBJ1-4; size: few; DNA: TGTGCCAGCAGCCCCATGGTCGCGGGGAATGAAAAACTGTTTTTT; CDR3: CASSPMVAGNEKLFF
V: TRBV18; D: .; J: TRBJ2-1; size: .; DNA: TGTGCCAGCTCGAACAGGGTCGATGAGCAGTTCTTC; CDR3: CASSNRVDEQFF
V: TRBV19; D: .; J: TRBJ1-2; size: .; DNA: TGTGCCAGTACTCCCATCCCGGGGAACCTGCTCTATGGCTACACCTTC; CDR3: CASTPIPGNLLYGYTF
V: TRBV7-2; D: .; J: TRBJ2-7; size: .; DNA: TGTGCCAGCAGCTTAAACTCAGGGAAGAACGAGCAGTACTTC; CDR3: CASSLNSGKNEQYF
V: TRBV28; D: .; J: TRBJ2-6; size: .; DNA: TGTGCCAGCAGTTTAGATCCGAGCTTCCTGAGCTCTGGGGCCAACGTCCTGACTTTC; CDR3: CASSLDPSFLSSGANVLTF
V: TRBV7-2; D: .; J: TRBJ2-2; size: .; DNA: TGTGCCAGCAGCTTCCCCAGCACCGGGGAGCTGTTTTTT; CDR3: CASSFPSTGELFF